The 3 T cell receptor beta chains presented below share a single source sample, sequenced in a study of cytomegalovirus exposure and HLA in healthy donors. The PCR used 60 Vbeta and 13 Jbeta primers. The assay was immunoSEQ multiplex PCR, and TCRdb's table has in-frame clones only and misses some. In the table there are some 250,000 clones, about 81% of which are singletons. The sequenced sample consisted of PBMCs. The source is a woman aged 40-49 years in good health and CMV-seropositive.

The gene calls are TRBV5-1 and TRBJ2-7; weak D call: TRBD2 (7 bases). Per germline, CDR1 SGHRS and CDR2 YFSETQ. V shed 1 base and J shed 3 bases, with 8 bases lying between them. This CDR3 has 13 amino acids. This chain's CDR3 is CASSLRGGYEQYF. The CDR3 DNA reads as TGCGCCAGCAGCTTGAGGGGGGGCTACGAGCAGTACTTC.

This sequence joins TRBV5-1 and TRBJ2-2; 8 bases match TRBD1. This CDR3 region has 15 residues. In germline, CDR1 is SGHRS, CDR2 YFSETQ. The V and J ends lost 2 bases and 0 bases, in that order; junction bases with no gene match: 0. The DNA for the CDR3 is TGCGCCAGCAGCTTACAGGGGGCGAACACCGGGGAGCTGTTTTTT. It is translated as CASSLQGANTGELFF.

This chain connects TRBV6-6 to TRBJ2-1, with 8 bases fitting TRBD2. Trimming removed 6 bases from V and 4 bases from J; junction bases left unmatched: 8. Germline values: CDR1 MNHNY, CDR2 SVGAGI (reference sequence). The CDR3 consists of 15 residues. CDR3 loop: CASRGGRGGYNEQFF. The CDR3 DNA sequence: TGTGCCAGCAGGGGCGGACGGGGGGGTTACAATGAGCAGTTCTTC.